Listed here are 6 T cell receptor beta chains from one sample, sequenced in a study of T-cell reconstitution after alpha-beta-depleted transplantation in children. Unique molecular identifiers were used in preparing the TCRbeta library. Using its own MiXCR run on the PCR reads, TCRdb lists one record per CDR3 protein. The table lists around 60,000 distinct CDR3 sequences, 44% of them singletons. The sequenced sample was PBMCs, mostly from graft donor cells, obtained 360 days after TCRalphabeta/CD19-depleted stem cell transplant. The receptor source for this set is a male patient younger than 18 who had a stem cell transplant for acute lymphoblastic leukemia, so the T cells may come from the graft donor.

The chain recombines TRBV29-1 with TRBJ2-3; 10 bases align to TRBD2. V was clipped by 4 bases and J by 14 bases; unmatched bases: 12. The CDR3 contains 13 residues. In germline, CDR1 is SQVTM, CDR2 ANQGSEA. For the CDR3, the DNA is TGCAGCGTTGGGGGCCTAGCGGGAGCCCGGCCGTATTTT. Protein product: CSVGGLAGARPYF.

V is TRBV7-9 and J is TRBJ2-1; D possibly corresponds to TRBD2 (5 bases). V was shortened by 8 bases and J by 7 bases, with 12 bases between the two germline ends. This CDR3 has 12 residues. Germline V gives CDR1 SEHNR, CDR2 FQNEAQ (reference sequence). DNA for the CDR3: TGTGCCAGCGGGCTAGCAGCGAATGAGCAGTTCTTC. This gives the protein CASGLAANEQFF.

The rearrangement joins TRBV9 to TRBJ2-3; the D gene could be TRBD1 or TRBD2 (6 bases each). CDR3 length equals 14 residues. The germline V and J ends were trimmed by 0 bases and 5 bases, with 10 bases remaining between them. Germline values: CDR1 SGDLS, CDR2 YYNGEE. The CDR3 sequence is CASSVAGAGDTQYF. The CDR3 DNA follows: TGTGCCAGCAGCGTAGCGGGGGCCGGAGATACGCAGTATTTT.

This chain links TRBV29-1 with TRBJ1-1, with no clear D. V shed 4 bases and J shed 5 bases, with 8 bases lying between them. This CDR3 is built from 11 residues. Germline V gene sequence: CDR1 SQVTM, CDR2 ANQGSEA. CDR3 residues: CSVGGETEAFF. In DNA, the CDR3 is TGCAGCGTTGGGGGTGAGACTGAAGCTTTCTTT.

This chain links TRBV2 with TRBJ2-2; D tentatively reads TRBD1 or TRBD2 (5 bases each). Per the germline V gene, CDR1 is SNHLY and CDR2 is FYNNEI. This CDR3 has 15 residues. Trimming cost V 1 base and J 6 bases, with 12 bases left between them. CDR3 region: CASSEGGSRAGELFF. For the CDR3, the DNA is TGTGCCAGCAGTGAAGGGGGGAGCAGGGCCGGGGAGCTGTTTTTT.

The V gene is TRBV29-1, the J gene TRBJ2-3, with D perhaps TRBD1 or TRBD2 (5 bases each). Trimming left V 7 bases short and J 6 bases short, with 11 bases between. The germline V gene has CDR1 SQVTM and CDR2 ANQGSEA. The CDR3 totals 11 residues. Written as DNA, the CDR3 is TGCAGCGCCCCAGGGACCGATACGCAGTATTTT. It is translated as CSAPGTDTQYF.